This is a list of T cell receptor beta chains from one sample in a study of regulatory T cells in long-lasting Graves disease. MiXCR, run by TCRdb on the multiplex PCR reads, gives a single entry per CDR3 protein. Here the sample spans about 430,000 distinct CDR3 sequences, about 21% being singletons. The material was peripheral blood mononuclear cells (PBMCs), obtained when the disease was refractory, from a patient treated with antithyroid drugs. Receptor source: a female donor with Graves disease. CDR3s include the opening cysteine and the closing phenylalanine or tryptophan. A D gene is named only where the DNA matches it firmly. The size field is filled for only some rows; it gives once, few, many or a size class.

CDR3aa: CAWSVSFTLHF
CDR3nt: TGTGCCTGGAGTGTATCATTCACCCTCCACTTT
d_gene: NA
v_gene: TRBV30
len: 11
j_gene: TRBJ1-6
abundance: many

CDR3aa: CASSQNRVNQPQHF
CDR3nt: TGTGCCAGCAGCCAGAACAGGGTGAATCAGCCCCAGCATTTT
d_gene: NA
v_gene: TRBV3-1
len: 14
j_gene: TRBJ1-5
abundance: few

CDR3aa: CATSEGTETQYF
CDR3nt: TGTGCCACCAGTGAGGGTACAGAGACCCAGTACTTC
d_gene: NA
v_gene: TRBV24-1
len: 12
j_gene: TRBJ2-5
abundance: few

CDR3aa: CASRHDYITGSATRSTAFF
CDR3nt: TGTGCCAGCAGACACGACTATATAACAGGGTCGGCCACGAGAAGTACAGCTTTCTTT
d_gene: NA
v_gene: TRBV27
len: 19
j_gene: TRBJ1-1
abundance: few

CDR3aa: CASSVGLAGVETQYF
CDR3nt: TGCGCCAGCAGTGTCGGCCTAGCGGGAGTAGAGACCCAGTACTTC
d_gene: TRBD2
v_gene: TRBV10-2
len: 15
j_gene: TRBJ2-5
abundance: many

CDR3aa: CASSLDLRGTGYTF
CDR3nt: TGTGCCAGCAGCTTAGATCTACGGGGGACTGGCTACACCTTC
d_gene: NA
v_gene: TRBV11-2
len: 14
j_gene: TRBJ1-2
abundance: many

CDR3aa: CASSGIAGVWTGELFF
CDR3nt: TGTGCCAGCAGTGGGATAGCGGGAGTGTGGACCGGGGAGCTGTTTTTT
d_gene: TRBD2
v_gene: TRBV6-1
len: 16
j_gene: TRBJ2-2
abundance: many

CDR3aa: CASSRFLTGGANHEQYF
CDR3nt: TGTGCCAGCAGTCGGTTCCTTACCGGCGGGGCGAACCACGAGCAGTACTTC
d_gene: NA
v_gene: TRBV6-1
len: 17
j_gene: TRBJ2-7
abundance: many

CDR3aa: CASSPGDEVLAEQETQYF
CDR3nt: TGTGCCAGCAGTCCAGGTGACGAGGTCTTAGCAGAACAAGAGACCCAGTACTTC
d_gene: NA
v_gene: TRBV6-1
len: 18
j_gene: TRBJ2-5
abundance: NA

CDR3aa: CASSFAPSTQPQDNEQFF
CDR3nt: TGTGCCAGCAGTTTCGCCCCTTCAACCCAGCCCCAGGACAATGAGCAGTTCTTC
d_gene: NA
v_gene: TRBV12-3/TRBV12-4
len: 18
j_gene: TRBJ2-1
abundance: few

CDR3aa: CASSRRTGTALGEKLFF
CDR3nt: TGTGCCAGCAGCCGAAGGACAGGCACGGCCCTAGGTGAAAAACTGTTTTTT
d_gene: TRBD1
v_gene: TRBV25-1
len: 17
j_gene: TRBJ1-4
abundance: few

CDR3aa: CATTSASPNTGELFF
CDR3nt: TGTGCCACGACTTCGGCTAGCCCGAACACCGGGGAGCTGTTTTTT
d_gene: NA
v_gene: TRBV6-1
len: 15
j_gene: TRBJ2-2
abundance: NA

CDR3aa: CASMLRQGRTGELFF
CDR3nt: TGTGCCAGCATGCTTCGACAGGGTCGGACCGGGGAGCTGTTTTTT
d_gene: TRBD1
v_gene: TRBV2
len: 15
j_gene: TRBJ2-2
abundance: many

CDR3aa: CASSRNMNTEAFF
CDR3nt: TGTGCCAGCAGCCGAAATATGAACACTGAAGCTTTCTTT
d_gene: NA
v_gene: TRBV7-6
len: 13
j_gene: TRBJ1-1
abundance: few

CDR3aa: CASSSGRAAGNEQFF
CDR3nt: TGTGCCAGCAGTTCCGGGAGGGCCGCGGGGAATGAGCAGTTCTTC
d_gene: TRBD2
v_gene: TRBV6-9
len: 15
j_gene: TRBJ2-1
abundance: NA

CDR3aa: CASGGEEVYYGYTF
CDR3nt: TGTGCCAGTGGGGGAGAGGAGGTATACTATGGCTACACCTTC
d_gene: NA
v_gene: TRBV2
len: 14
j_gene: TRBJ1-2
abundance: many

CDR3aa: CASSNRLAGGADTQYF
CDR3nt: TGTGCCAGCAGTAACCGACTAGCGGGAGGGGCAGATACGCAGTATTTT
d_gene: TRBD2
v_gene: TRBV28
len: 16
j_gene: TRBJ2-3
abundance: many

CDR3aa: CATQGKPGRDTGELFF
CDR3nt: TGTGCCACCCAAGGCAAACCGGGGCGAGACACCGGGGAGCTGTTTTTT
d_gene: NA
v_gene: TRBV27
len: 16
j_gene: TRBJ2-2
abundance: few

CDR3aa: CASSATGTPAYEQYF
CDR3nt: TGCGCCAGCAGTGCAACTGGGACACCAGCCTACGAGCAGTACTTC
d_gene: NA
v_gene: TRBV10-1
len: 15
j_gene: TRBJ2-7
abundance: few

CDR3aa: CASSQGQGGFEQYF
CDR3nt: TGCGCCAGCAGCCAGGGACAGGGGGGTTTCGAGCAGTACTTC
d_gene: TRBD1
v_gene: TRBV5-1
len: 14
j_gene: TRBJ2-7
abundance: NA

CDR3aa: CATSGPGTPVGSLSTDTQYF
CDR3nt: TGTGCCACCAGCGGACCCGGGACCCCGGTCGGGAGTTTGAGCACAGATACGCAGTATTTT
d_gene: NA
v_gene: TRBV15
len: 20
j_gene: TRBJ2-3
abundance: NA

CDR3aa: CASSLSLSSYEQYF
CDR3nt: TGTGCCAGCAGTTTATCCCTGAGCTCCTACGAGCAGTACTTC
d_gene: NA
v_gene: TRBV28
len: 14
j_gene: TRBJ2-7
abundance: NA

CDR3aa: CASSVGQETQYF
CDR3nt: TGTGCCAGCAGTGTTGGTCAAGAGACCCAGTACTTC
d_gene: NA
v_gene: TRBV2
len: 12
j_gene: TRBJ2-5
abundance: many

CDR3aa: CSVEGQGGYEQYF
CDR3nt: TGCAGCGTTGAAGGACAGGGGGGCTACGAGCAGTACTTC
d_gene: TRBD1
v_gene: TRBV29-1
len: 13
j_gene: TRBJ2-7
abundance: many

CDR3aa: CASSSPGTSPEQFF
CDR3nt: TGTGCCAGCAGTTCTCCCGGGACTAGCCCCGAGCAGTTCTTC
d_gene: TRBD2
v_gene: TRBV28
len: 14
j_gene: TRBJ2-1
abundance: many

CDR3aa: CASVRVTGELFF
CDR3nt: TGTGCCAGCGTGAGAGTCACCGGGGAGCTGTTTTTT
d_gene: NA
v_gene: TRBV2
len: 12
j_gene: TRBJ2-2
abundance: many

CDR3aa: CSALRLAGGLDEQFF
CDR3nt: TGCAGTGCTCTGAGACTAGCGGGAGGGCTGGATGAGCAGTTCTTC
d_gene: TRBD2
v_gene: TRBV20-1
len: 15
j_gene: TRBJ2-1
abundance: few

CDR3aa: CASSFRGETQYF
CDR3nt: TGTGCCAGCAGCTTCAGGGGGGAGACCCAGTACTTC
d_gene: TRBD1
v_gene: TRBV7-9
len: 12
j_gene: TRBJ2-5
abundance: many

CDR3aa: CASSWGDSYEQYF
CDR3nt: TGTGCCAGCAGTTGGGGGGACTCCTACGAGCAGTACTTC
d_gene: NA
v_gene: TRBV27
len: 13
j_gene: TRBJ2-7
abundance: many

CDR3aa: CASSELRALYEQYF
CDR3nt: TGTGCCAGCAGTGAGCTGCGGGCCCTCTACGAGCAGTACTTC
d_gene: NA
v_gene: TRBV6-1
len: 14
j_gene: TRBJ2-7
abundance: NA

CDR3aa: CASSYGQPLNEKLFF
CDR3nt: TGTGCCAGCAGCTACGGACAGCCTCTTAATGAAAAACTGTTTTTT
d_gene: NA
v_gene: TRBV7-9
len: 15
j_gene: TRBJ1-4
abundance: many

CDR3aa: CASSSSRYPRETQYF
CDR3nt: TGTGCCAGCAGCTCTAGTCGCTACCCTAGGGAGACCCAGTACTTC
d_gene: NA
v_gene: TRBV11-2
len: 15
j_gene: TRBJ2-5
abundance: many

CDR3aa: CAISESVAAYEQYF
CDR3nt: TGTGCCATCAGTGAGTCGGTGGCCGCCTACGAGCAGTACTTC
d_gene: NA
v_gene: TRBV10-3
len: 14
j_gene: TRBJ2-7
abundance: once

CDR3aa: CASTSGKTLEQYF
CDR3nt: TGTGCCAGTACTAGCGGGAAAACGCTCGAGCAGTACTTC
d_gene: TRBD2
v_gene: TRBV6-2/TRBV6-3
len: 13
j_gene: TRBJ2-7
abundance: many

CDR3aa: CASSLWLGTNTGELFF
CDR3nt: TGTGCCAGCAGCCTATGGTTGGGTACGAACACCGGGGAGCTGTTTTTT
d_gene: NA
v_gene: TRBV16
len: 16
j_gene: TRBJ2-2
abundance: many

CDR3aa: CKAGGKGDEKLFF
CDR3nt: TGCAAAGCGGGAGGTAAAGGCGATGAAAAACTGTTTTTT
d_gene: NA
v_gene: TRBV20-1
len: 13
j_gene: TRBJ1-4
abundance: many

CDR3aa: CASSPRQAPDTQYF
CDR3nt: TGTGCCAGCAGCCCACGACAGGCACCCGATACGCAGTATTTT
d_gene: NA
v_gene: TRBV9
len: 14
j_gene: TRBJ2-3
abundance: NA

CDR3aa: CSATGPLEEAFF
CDR3nt: TGCAGTGCTACCGGGCCGCTCGAGGAGGCTTTCTTT
d_gene: NA
v_gene: TRBV20-1
len: 12
j_gene: TRBJ1-1
abundance: many

CDR3aa: CASRARLNTEAFF
CDR3nt: TGTGCCAGCAGAGCTCGGTTGAACACTGAAGCTTTCTTT
d_gene: NA
v_gene: TRBV2
len: 13
j_gene: TRBJ1-1
abundance: many

CDR3aa: CAWSVAGGLEQYF
CDR3nt: TGTGCCTGGAGTGTAGCGGGAGGTCTCGAGCAGTACTTC
d_gene: TRBD2
v_gene: TRBV30
len: 13
j_gene: TRBJ2-7
abundance: few

CDR3aa: CASSEGGQANTEAFF
CDR3nt: TGTGCCAGCAGTGAAGGCGGACAGGCGAACACTGAAGCTTTCTTT
d_gene: TRBD1
v_gene: TRBV2
len: 15
j_gene: TRBJ1-1
abundance: many

CDR3aa: CASSSDSEASGEQYF
CDR3nt: TGCGCCAGCAGCTCAGACTCAGAGGCCTCAGGGGAGCAGTACTTC
d_gene: NA
v_gene: TRBV5-1
len: 15
j_gene: TRBJ2-7
abundance: NA

CDR3aa: CAWRGTGGTDTQYF
CDR3nt: TGTGCCTGGAGAGGGACAGGGGGTACAGATACGCAGTATTTT
d_gene: TRBD1
v_gene: TRBV30
len: 14
j_gene: TRBJ2-3
abundance: NA

CDR3aa: CASSLSASGAEQYF
CDR3nt: TGTGCCAGCAGCTTGAGCGCTAGCGGAGCGGAACAGTACTTC
d_gene: TRBD2
v_gene: TRBV5-5
len: 14
j_gene: TRBJ2-7
abundance: many